The 22 T cell receptor beta chains below come from one sample, sequenced in a study of cytomegalovirus exposure and HLA in healthy donors. Researchers ran the PCR with 60 Vbeta and 13 Jbeta primers. Assay: immunoSEQ multiplex PCR; the TCRdb copy retains only in-frame clones and omits some. The table lists roughly 150,000 clones, approximately 80% of them singletons. Sequencing was done on a sample of PBMCs. The source is a male donor in good health and CMV-seronegative.

This chain uses TRBV7-2 with TRBJ2-1, with D maybe TRBD2 (7 bases). There are 17 residues in the CDR3. Deletions cut 1 base from V and 9 bases from J, with 22 bases between. Looked up from germline, CDR1 is SGHTA and CDR2 is FQGNSA. The CDR3: CASSLGRQGGAGGEQFF. The CDR3 nucleotides are TGTGCCAGCAGCTTAGGTAGGCAAGGGGGGGCCGGCGGTGAGCAGTTCTTC.

The chain employs TRBV5-1 and TRBJ2-5; 8 bases align to TRBD2. Losses at the gene ends were 5 bases for V and 3 bases for J; bases not matched to a gene: 3. This CDR3 spans 13 amino acids. Per germline, CDR1 SGHRS and CDR2 YFSETQ. The CDR3 DNA reads as TGCGCCAGCAGGCGGGGGGTTGAAGAGACCCAGTACTTC. The encoded protein is CASRRGVEETQYF. The full variable domain, rest sourced from reference TRBV5-1 and TRBJ2-5, is KAGVTQTPRYLIKTRGQQVTLSCSPISGHRSVSWYQQTPGQGLQFLFEYFSETQRNKGNFPGRFSGRQFSNSRSEMNVSTLELGDSALYLCASRRGVEETQYFGPGTRLLVL.

This clone has only a few counts. At one end, the junction sequence differs from germline, possibly due to a read error. The V and J genes are TRBV9 and TRBJ2-1; 11 bases are shared with TRBD2. CDR1 and CDR2 (germline): SGDLS, YYNGEE. The CDR3 loop spans 15 amino acids. Here the CDR3 reads CASTVSSGRWNEQFF. The CDR3 DNA follows: TGTGCCAGCACCGTATCTAGCGGGAGGTGGAATGAGCAGTTCTTC.

J is TRBJ2-1 and V is TRBV6-5; TRBD2 matches at 9 bases. The germline V gene has CDR1 MNHEY and CDR2 SVGAGI. Trimming removed 4 bases from V and 8 bases from J; junction bases left unmatched: 6. The CDR3 length is 14 residues. CDR3 protein: CASSLKGTSYEQFF. DNA of the CDR3: TGTGCCAGCAGTTTGAAAGGGACTAGCTATGAGCAGTTCTTC.

The chain is built from TRBV5-5 and TRBJ2-3; 8 positions agree with TRBD2. Germline V gene lookup returns CDR1 SGHKS and CDR2 YYEKEE (reference sequence). The CDR3 has 13 residues. V was pared by 4 bases and J by 7 bases, with 5 bases of the junction left unmatched. CDR3 coding DNA: TGTGCCAGCAGCACGACTAGCGTGCATACGCAGTATTTT. Protein: CASSTTSVHTQYF. Combining the CDR3 with reference TRBV5-5 and TRBJ2-3 gives the whole variable domain DAGVTQSPTHLIKTRGQQVTLRCSPISGHKSVSWYQQVLGQGPQFIFQYYEKEERGRGNFPDRFSARQFPNYSSELNVNALLLGDSALYLCASSTTSVHTQYFGPGTRLTVL.

For this clone: An end of the junction differs from the germline gene, which may be a read error. The J gene is TRBJ1-2, the V gene TRBV7-9; tentatively, D is TRBD1 (5 bases). CDR1 is SEHNR and CDR2 is FQNEAQ in the germline V gene (reference sequence). CDR3 length: 15 residues. Written as DNA, the CDR3 is TGTGCCAGCAGCTGGCTGGGGAGGGGAGCCTATGGCTACCCCTTC. Its protein is CASSWLGRGAYGYPF.

The CDR3 sequence is CASSQDGGTSGRGRFF. DNA for the CDR3: TGCGCCAGCAGCCAAGATGGGGGAACTAGCGGGCGGGGGAGGTTCTTC. The rearrangement uses TRBV4-1 and TRBJ2-1, with 9 bases aligning to TRBD2. The ends lost 0 bases at V and 15 bases at J; junction bases unmatched: 15. The CDR3 is made up of 16 amino acids. Per the germline V gene, CDR1 is MGHRA and CDR2 is YSYEKL.

CDR3 loop: CASSWGQGEVAEAFF. As DNA, the CDR3 is TGCGCCAGCAGCTGGGGACAGGGGGAAGTTGCTGAAGCTTTCTTT. The rearrangement links TRBV5-1 to TRBJ1-1; TRBD1 matches at 11 bases. Germline V gene data show CDR1 as SGHRS and CDR2 as YFSETQ. The CDR3 covers 15 residues. The ends lost 3 bases at V and 6 bases at J; junction bases unmatched: 7.

This clone was seen just once. Here the CDR3 DNA reads TGTGCCTGGAGTGCTTTCGGAGCAGATACGCAGTATTTT. It encodes CAWSAFGADTQYF. V is TRBV30 and J is TRBJ2-3; D is ambiguous. Germline CDR1 and CDR2: GTSNPN and SVGIG (reference sequence). The CDR3 runs 13 residues. V was trimmed by 1 base and J by 4 bases, leaving 9 bases between them.

The gene calls are TRBV29-1 and TRBJ2-7, with D possibly TRBD1 on 5 matching bases. The CDR3 covers 12 residues. Per germline, CDR1 SQVTM and CDR2 ANQGSEA. V lost 4 bases and J 4 bases, leaving 11 bases between the germline ends. CDR3 amino acids: CSVVQGGYEQYF. The CDR3 bases are TGCAGCGTTGTTCAGGGTGGGTACGAGCAGTACTTC.

The genes are TRBV6-1 and TRBJ2-5; D ambiguous. The DNA end is a closer match to TRBJ2-7, so the J assignment may be wrong. The CDR3 loop spans 10 amino acids. Germline loops: CDR1 MNHNS, CDR2 SASEGT. This chain's CDR3 is CASSNYEQYF. The DNA of the CDR3 is TGTGCCAGCAGTAACTACGAGCAGTACTTC.

This rearrangement joins TRBV5-4 to TRBJ1-1; D is undetermined. The CDR3 runs 16 residues. Trimming took 0 bases from V and 4 from J, leaving 16 bases between them. Germline assignment: CDR1 SGHNT and CDR2 YYREEE (reference sequence). DNA of the CDR3: TGTGCCAGCAGCTTGGTAGGGCGGGGTCGGAGCACTGAAGCTTTCTTT. Encoded protein: CASSLVGRGRSTEAFF. Combining the CDR3 with reference TRBV5-4 and TRBJ1-1 gives the whole variable domain ETGVTQSPTHLIKTRGQQVTLRCSSQSGHNTVSWYQQALGQGPQFIFQYYREEENGRGNFPPRFSGLQFPNYSSELNVNALELDDSALYLCASSLVGRGRSTEAFFGQGTRLTVV.

The CDR3 region has the DNA TGTGCCAGCAGCCCCATGAGGGGGAGAGGCGGCTACACCTTC. Translation: CASSPMRGRGGYTF. V gene TRBV9 combines with J gene TRBJ1-2; possibly TRBD1 for D (6 bases). CDR1 and CDR2 (germline): SGDLS, YYNGEE. The ends were cut back, 4 bases at V and 8 bases at J, with 18 bases in the middle. CDR3 length: 14 amino acids.

This clone has more than one count but fewer than ten. J is TRBJ1-5 and V is TRBV7-2; unclear D gene. V was shortened by 1 base and J by 1 base, with 5 bases between the two germline ends. The CDR3 spans 14 residues. The germline gives CDR1 SGHTA, CDR2 FQGNSA. CDR3 loop: CASSLELSNQPQHF. In DNA, the CDR3 is TGTGCCAGCAGCTTAGAATTAAGCAATCAGCCCCAGCATTTT.

Concerning this clone: The sample carries other DNA sequences with the same CDR3. The J gene is TRBJ2-7, the V gene TRBV5-1, with D tentatively TRBD1 (6 bases). V lost 7 bases and J lost 2, with 10 bases in between. Looked up from germline, CDR1 is SGHRS and CDR2 is YFSETQ. The CDR3 is 12 amino acids. The DNA for the CDR3 is TGCGCCAGCCGTGACAGGACCTACGAGCAGTACTTC. This codes for CASRDRTYEQYF. Full variable domain (missing parts from reference TRBV5-1 and TRBJ2-7): KAGVTQTPRYLIKTRGQQVTLSCSPISGHRSVSWYQQTPGQGLQFLFEYFSETQRNKGNFPGRFSGRQFSNSRSEMNVSTLELGDSALYLCASRDRTYEQYFGPGTRLTVT.

CDR3 region: CASSSGQGVDTQYF. CDR3 nucleotides: TGTGCCAGCAGTTCCGGACAGGGGGTAGATACGCAGTATTTT. V is TRBV6-5 and J is TRBJ2-3; TRBD1 aligns across 10 bases. The V and J ends lost 4 bases and 5 bases, in that order; junction bases with no gene match: 3. This CDR3 spans 14 amino acids. Germline loops: CDR1 MNHEY, CDR2 SVGAGI.

The chain has TRBV4-3 and TRBJ2-7; the match to TRBD1 covers 7 bases. CDR3 size: 14 residues. CDR1 and CDR2 from the germline V gene are LGHNA and YSLEER. V trimming: 0 bases; J trimming: 5 bases; junction bases outside the gene matches: 4. The CDR3 DNA is TGCGCCAGCAGCCAAGAGACAGGGTCGGACGAGCAGTACTTC. This sequence encodes CASSQETGSDEQYF.

CDR3 sequence: CASSYGTSGGTDTQYF. CDR3 sequence (DNA): TGTGCCAGCAGTTACGGGACTAGCGGGGGCACAGATACGCAGTATTTT. This chain connects TRBV6-5 to TRBJ2-3; 13 positions agree with TRBD2. V dropped 2 bases and J dropped 1; count of bases not matched to a gene: 0. Germline V gene lookup returns CDR1 MNHEY and CDR2 SVGAGI. The CDR3 consists of 16 residues.

This clone has only a few counts. The V gene is TRBV5-4, the J gene TRBJ2-7, with 9 bases fitting TRBD2. The CDR3 covers 15 residues. Germline V gene sequence: CDR1 SGHNT, CDR2 YYREEE (reference sequence). Trimming cost V 6 bases and J 5 bases; bases outside gene matches: 12. The DNA of the CDR3 is TGTGCCAGCAACCCTAGCGGGGCAGGGGCCAACGAGCAGTACTTC. Protein: CASNPSGAGANEQYF.

The sample holds one count of this clone. This chain connects TRBV10-2 to TRBJ1-6; D is possibly TRBD1 (6 bases). V was pared by 0 bases and J by 8 bases, with 11 bases between. The length of the CDR3 is 15 residues. Germline values: CDR1 WSHSY, CDR2 SAAADI. The CDR3 is CASSESGRGDSPLHF. The CDR3 DNA is TGCGCCAGCAGTGAGTCCGGCAGGGGCGATTCACCCCTCCACTTT.

This chain joins TRBV29-1 and TRBJ1-4; a possible D gene is TRBD1 (5 bases). V lost 6 bases and J lost 5, with 13 bases in between. The CDR3 has 13 amino acids. In germline, CDR1 is SQVTM, CDR2 ANQGSEA. Here the CDR3 reads CSVYGEGNEKLFF. As DNA, the CDR3 is TGCAGCGTATATGGGGAGGGGAATGAAAAACTGTTTTTT.

The chain employs TRBV19 and TRBJ2-1; TRBD1 is a possible D gene (6 bases). The ends were cut back, 11 bases at V and 15 bases at J, with 35 bases in the middle. The CDR3 totals 16 residues. The germline CDR1 and CDR2 sequences are LNHDA and SQIVND (reference sequence). The CDR3 is CACTSLGQITEEQLFF. CDR3 DNA sequence: TGTGCCTGCACATCTCTCGGACAGATAACCGAAGAGCAGTTGTTCTTC.